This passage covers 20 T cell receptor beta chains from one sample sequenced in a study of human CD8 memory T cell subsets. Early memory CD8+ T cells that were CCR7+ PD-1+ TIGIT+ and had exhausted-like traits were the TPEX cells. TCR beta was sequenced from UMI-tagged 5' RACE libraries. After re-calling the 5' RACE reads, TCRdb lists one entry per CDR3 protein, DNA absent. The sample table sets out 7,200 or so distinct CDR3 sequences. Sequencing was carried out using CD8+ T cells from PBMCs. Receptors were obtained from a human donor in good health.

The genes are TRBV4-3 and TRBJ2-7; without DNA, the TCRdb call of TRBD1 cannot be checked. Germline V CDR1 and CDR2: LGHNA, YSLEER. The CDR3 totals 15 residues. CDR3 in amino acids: CASSQDRGPGYEQYF.

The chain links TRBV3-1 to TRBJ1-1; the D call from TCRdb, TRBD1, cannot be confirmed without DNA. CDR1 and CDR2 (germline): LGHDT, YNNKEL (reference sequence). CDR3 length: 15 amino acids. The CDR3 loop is CASSLDRGLFTEAFF.

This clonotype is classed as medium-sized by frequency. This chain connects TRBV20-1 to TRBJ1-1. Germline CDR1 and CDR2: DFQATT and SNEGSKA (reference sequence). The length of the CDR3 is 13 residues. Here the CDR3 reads CSARDLTNTEAFF.

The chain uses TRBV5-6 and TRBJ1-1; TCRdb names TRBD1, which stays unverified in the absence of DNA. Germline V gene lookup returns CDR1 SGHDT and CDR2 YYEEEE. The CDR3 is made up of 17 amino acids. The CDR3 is CASSLETGGGMNTEAFF.

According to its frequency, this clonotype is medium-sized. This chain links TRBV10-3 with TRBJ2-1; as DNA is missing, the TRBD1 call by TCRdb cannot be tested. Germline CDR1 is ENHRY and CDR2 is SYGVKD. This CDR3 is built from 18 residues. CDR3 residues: CAISEPDSRVVEPNEQFF.

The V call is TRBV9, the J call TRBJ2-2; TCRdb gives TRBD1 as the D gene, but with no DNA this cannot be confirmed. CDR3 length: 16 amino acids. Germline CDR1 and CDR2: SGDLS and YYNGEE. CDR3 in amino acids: CASSLPRGRGTGELFF.

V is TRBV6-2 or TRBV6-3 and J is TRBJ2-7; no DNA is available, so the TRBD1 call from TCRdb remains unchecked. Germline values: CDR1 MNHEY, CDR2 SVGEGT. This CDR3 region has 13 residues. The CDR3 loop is CASYPGQGNEQYF.

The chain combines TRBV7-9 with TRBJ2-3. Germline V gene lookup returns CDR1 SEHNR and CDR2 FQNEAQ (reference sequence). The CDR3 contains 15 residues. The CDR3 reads CASSPNGGSTDTQYF.

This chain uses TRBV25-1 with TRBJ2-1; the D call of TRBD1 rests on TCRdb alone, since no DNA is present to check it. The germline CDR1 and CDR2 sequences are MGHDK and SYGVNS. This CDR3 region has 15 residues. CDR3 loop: CASSEYGTPYHEQFF.

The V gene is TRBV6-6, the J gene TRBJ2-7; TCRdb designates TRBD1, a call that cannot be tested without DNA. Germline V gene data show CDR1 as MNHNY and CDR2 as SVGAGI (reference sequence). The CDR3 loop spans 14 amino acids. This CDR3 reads CASTGQTITYEQYF.

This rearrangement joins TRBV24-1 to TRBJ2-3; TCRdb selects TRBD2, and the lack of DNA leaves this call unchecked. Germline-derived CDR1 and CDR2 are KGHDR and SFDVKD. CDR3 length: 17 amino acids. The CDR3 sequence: CATSPTGLHRSADTQYF.

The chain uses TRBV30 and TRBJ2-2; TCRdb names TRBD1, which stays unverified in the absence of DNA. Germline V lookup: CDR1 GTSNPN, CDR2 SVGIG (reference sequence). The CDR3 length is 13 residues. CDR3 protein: CAWKFPGFGELFF.

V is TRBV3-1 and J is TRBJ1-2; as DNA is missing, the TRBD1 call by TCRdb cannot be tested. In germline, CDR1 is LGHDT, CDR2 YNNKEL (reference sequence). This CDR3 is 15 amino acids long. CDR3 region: CASSQAGDTNYGYTF.

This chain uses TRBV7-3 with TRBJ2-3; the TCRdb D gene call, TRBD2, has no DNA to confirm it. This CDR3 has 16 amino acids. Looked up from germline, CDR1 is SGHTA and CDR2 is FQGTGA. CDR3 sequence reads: CASSWPTSFLTDTQYF.

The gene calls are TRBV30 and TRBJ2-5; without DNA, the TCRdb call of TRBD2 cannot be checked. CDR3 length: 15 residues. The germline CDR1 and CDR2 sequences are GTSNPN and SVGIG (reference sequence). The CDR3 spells CAWSDSAGGFETQYF.

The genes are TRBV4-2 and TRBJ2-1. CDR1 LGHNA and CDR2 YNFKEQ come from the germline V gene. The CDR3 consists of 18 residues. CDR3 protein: CASSQDNFNRISYNEQFF.

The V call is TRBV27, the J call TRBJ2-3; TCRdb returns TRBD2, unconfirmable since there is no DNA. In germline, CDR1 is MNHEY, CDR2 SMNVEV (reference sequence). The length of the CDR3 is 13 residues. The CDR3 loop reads CASSPSVVGAQYF.

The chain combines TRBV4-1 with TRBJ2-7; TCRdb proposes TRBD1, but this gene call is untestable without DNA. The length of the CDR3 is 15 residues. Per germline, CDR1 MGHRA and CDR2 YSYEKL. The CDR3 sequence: CASSQVPGEGYEQYF.

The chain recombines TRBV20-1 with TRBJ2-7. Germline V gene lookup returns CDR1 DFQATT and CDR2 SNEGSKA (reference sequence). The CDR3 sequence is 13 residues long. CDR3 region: CSASRTVYYEQYF.

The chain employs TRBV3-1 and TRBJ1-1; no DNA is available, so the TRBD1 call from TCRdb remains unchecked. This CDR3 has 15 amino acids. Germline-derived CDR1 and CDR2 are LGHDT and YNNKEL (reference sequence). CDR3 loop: CASSQERELNTEAFF.